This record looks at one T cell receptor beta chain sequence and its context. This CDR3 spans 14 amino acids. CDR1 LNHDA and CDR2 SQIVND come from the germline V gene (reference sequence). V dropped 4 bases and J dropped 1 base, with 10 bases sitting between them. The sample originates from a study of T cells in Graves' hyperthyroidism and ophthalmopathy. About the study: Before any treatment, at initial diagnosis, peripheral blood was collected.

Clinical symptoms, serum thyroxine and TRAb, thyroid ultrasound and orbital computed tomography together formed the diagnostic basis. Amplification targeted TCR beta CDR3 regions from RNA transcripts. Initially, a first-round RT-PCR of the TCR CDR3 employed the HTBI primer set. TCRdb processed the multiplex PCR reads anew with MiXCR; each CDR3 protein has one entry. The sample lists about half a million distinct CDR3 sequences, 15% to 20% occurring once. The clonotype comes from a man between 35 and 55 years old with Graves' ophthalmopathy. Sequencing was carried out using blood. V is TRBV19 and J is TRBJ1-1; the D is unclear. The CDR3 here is CASSRTSSNTEAFF. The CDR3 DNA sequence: TGTGCCAGTAGTAGGACCTCTTCGAACACTGAAGCTTTCTTT.